The 10 T cell receptor beta chains in this list originate from one sample, sequenced in a study of T cells in Graves' hyperthyroidism and ophthalmopathy. There were TCR beta CDR3 regions amplified from RNA transcripts. First-round RT-PCR targeting the TCR CDR3 was performed with the HTBI primer set. TCRdb called the multiplex PCR reads again in MiXCR, with one record for every CDR3 protein. Of over 500,000 distinct CDR3 sequences in the sample, roughly 15% were seen once. The material sequenced was blood. All receptors come from a woman aged 30 to 39 with Graves' ophthalmopathy.

This clonotype was found a few times. The chain employs TRBV7-9 and TRBJ2-4; D is undetermined. V lost 2 bases, J lost 6 bases, and 5 bases lay in between. The germline CDR1 and CDR2 sequences are SEHNR and FQNEAQ (reference sequence). CDR3 length equals 12 residues. In DNA form, the CDR3 reads TGTGCCAGCAGCTTAACCGTAAACATTCAGTACTTC. Translation gives CASSLTVNIQYF.

This clonotype was counted ten times or more. J is TRBJ2-1 and V is TRBV7-7; 13 bases match TRBD2. CDR3 length: 17 amino acids. V trimming: 1 base; J trimming: 5 bases; junction bases outside the gene matches: 5. The germline gives CDR1 SSHAT, CDR2 FNYEAQ (reference sequence). The CDR3 sequence is CASSLGTSGSVDNEQFF. In nucleotides, the CDR3 is TGTGCCAGCAGCTTAGGGACTAGCGGGAGTGTAGACAATGAGCAGTTCTTC.

The chain combines TRBV9 with TRBJ2-1, with D perhaps matching TRBD1 (6 bases). This CDR3 contains 14 residues. V was clipped by 5 bases and J by 7 bases, with 16 bases between them. The germline CDR1 and CDR2 sequences are SGDLS and YYNGEE. The DNA for the CDR3 is TGTGCCAGCAGTAAACAGGGTTTATCAAATGAGCAGTTCTTC. It translates to CASSKQGLSNEQFF.

A few counts support this clonotype. V gene TRBV12-3 or TRBV12-4 combines with J gene TRBJ2-5, with 9 bases matching TRBD1. The CDR3 extends over 16 amino acids. Trimming at V came to 6 bases and at J to 5 bases, leaving 13 bases not matched to a gene. The CDR3: CASRRLVGQGLETQYF. As DNA, the CDR3 is TGTGCCAGCAGGCGACTTGTGGGACAGGGTTTGGAGACCCAGTACTTC.

The rearrangement uses TRBV29-1 and TRBJ2-3, with 8 bases lining up with TRBD1. After removal of 2 bases from V and 4 bases from J, the junction contained 8 bases not matched to a gene. The CDR3 runs 15 residues. The germline CDR1 and CDR2 sequences are SQVTM and ANQGSEA. CDR3 nucleotide sequence: TGCAGCGTTGAACTAGGACAGGGCCGGGCAGATACGCAGTATTTT. This translates into CSVELGQGRADTQYF.

At least ten counts were recorded for this clonotype. The gene calls are TRBV3-1 and TRBJ2-2; 13 bases match TRBD2. Germline loops: CDR1 LGHDT, CDR2 YNNKEL (reference sequence). The CDR3 is made up of 17 amino acids. J gave up 3 bases and V 4 bases, and 5 bases lay outside the gene matches. The CDR3 nucleotides are TGTGCCAGCAGCCTCGGACTAGCGGGAGCGTACACCGGGGAGCTGTTTTTT. Amino acids: CASSLGLAGAYTGELFF.

The chain has TRBV19 and TRBJ2-3, with 12 bases lining up with TRBD2. The CDR3 is made up of 16 amino acids. With 4 bases clipped from V and 4 bases from J, the junction kept 6 bases outside the gene matches. Germline V lookup: CDR1 LNHDA, CDR2 SQIVND (reference sequence). The CDR3 coding sequence is TGTGCCAGTAGTACTCAGACTAGCGGGAGTGCAGATACGCAGTATTTT. Translating gives CASSTQTSGSADTQYF.

The V and J genes are TRBV6-1 and TRBJ1-2, with D possibly TRBD1 on 5 matching bases. Looked up from germline, CDR1 is MNHNS and CDR2 is SASEGT. V was shortened by 3 bases and J by 5 bases, with 13 bases between the two germline ends. The CDR3 covers 14 residues. CDR3 loop: CASSEGPGSYGYTF. Here the CDR3 DNA reads TGTGCCAGCAGTGAGGGACCGGGGTCTTATGGCTACACCTTC.

This clonotype was counted ten times or more. V and J are TRBV29-1 and TRBJ1-2; D remains ambiguous. Per germline, CDR1 SQVTM and CDR2 ANQGSEA. Trimming cost V 7 bases and J 4 bases, with 16 bases left between them. This CDR3 region has 13 residues. The CDR3 loop is CSALQREGYGYTF. The CDR3 DNA is TGCAGCGCCTTACAGCGGGAGGGCTATGGCTACACCTTC. The variable domain in full, completed from reference TRBV29-1 and TRBJ1-2, reads SAVISQKPSRDICQRGTSLTIQCQVDSQVTMMFWYRQQPGQSLTLIATANQGSEATYESGFVIDKFPISRPNLTFSTLTVSNMSPEDSSIYLCSALQREGYGYTFGSGTRLTVV.

This clonotype was seen repeatedly, ten times or more. The rearrangement links TRBV7-2 to TRBJ2-5; 9 bases are a match to TRBD1. The germline V gene encodes CDR1 SGHTA and CDR2 FQGNSA. V was clipped by 7 bases and J by 4 bases; unmatched bases: 13. This CDR3 region has 16 residues. The CDR3: CASNPGQGVFRETQYF. The DNA of the CDR3 is TGTGCCAGCAACCCGGGACAGGGAGTCTTTCGAGAGACCCAGTACTTC.